The entry below gives a single T cell receptor (beta chain) sequence along with its context. In germline, CDR1 is SGHNT, CDR2 YYREEE (reference sequence). Trimming removed 0 bases from V and 4 bases from J, with 9 bases in between. The CDR3 sequence is 14 residues long. TCRdb keeps only in-frame clones here, not all; method: immunoSEQ multiplex PCR. This sample has over 55,000 clones, with approximately 89% found just once. The data are from a study of control samples from healthy donors and cancer patients. The chain links TRBV5-4 to TRBJ2-3, with D maybe TRBD2 (5 bases). The TCR sequence derives from a young man with colorectal cancer. Source material: PBMCs. The DNA for the CDR3 is TGTGCCAGCAGCTTGGGTCTAGCCCCAGATACGCAGTATTTT. Translated: CASSLGLAPDTQYF.